This T cell receptor beta chain was retrieved from a study of T cell clones after liver transplantation. Background on the study: Tolerant meant at least one year fully off immunosuppression without liver enzymes above twice normal. Study outcomes and limitations: These preliminary findings come from unstandardized post-transplant sampling times.

Germline V gives CDR1 SGHTA, CDR2 FQGNSA. The CDR3 extends over 12 amino acids. V lost 8 bases and J 3 bases, leaving 11 bases between the germline ends. Turning to this clone: Its antigen is currently unknown.

Using immunoSEQ multiplex PCR, the repertoire was profiled, and TCRdb retains in-frame clones only, with some absent. In the table there are 95,000 to 130,000 clones, 90% of which are singletons. This receptor was identified in a human patient who received a liver transplant. T cells may partly derive from the graft donor. The V call is TRBV7-2, the J call TRBJ2-7, with no clear D. The material sequenced was CD4+ T cells from blood, taken 12 months after liver transplant. CDR3 bases: TGTGCCAGCCGATCGGACGGCTACGAGCAGTACTTC. Its protein is CASRSDGYEQYF.